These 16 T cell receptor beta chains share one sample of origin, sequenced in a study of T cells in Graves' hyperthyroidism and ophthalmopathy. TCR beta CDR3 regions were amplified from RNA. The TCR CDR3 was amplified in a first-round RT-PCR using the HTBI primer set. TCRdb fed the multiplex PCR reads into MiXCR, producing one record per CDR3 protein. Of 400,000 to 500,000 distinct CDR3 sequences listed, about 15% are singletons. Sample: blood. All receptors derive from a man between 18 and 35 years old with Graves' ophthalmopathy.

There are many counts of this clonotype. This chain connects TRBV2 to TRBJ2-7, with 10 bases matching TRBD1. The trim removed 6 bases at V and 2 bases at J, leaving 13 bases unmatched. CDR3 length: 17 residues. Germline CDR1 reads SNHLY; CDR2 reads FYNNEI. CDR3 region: CASSERETGGLTYEQYF. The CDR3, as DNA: TGTGCCAGCAGCGAGAGAGAGACAGGGGGCCTAACCTACGAGCAGTACTTC. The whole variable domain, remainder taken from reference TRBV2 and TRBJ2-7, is EPEVTQTPSHQVTQMGQEVILRCVPISNHLYFYWYRQILGQKVEFLVSFYNNEISEKSEIFDDQFSVERPDGSNFTLKIRSTKLEDSAMYFCASSERETGGLTYEQYFGPGTRLTVT.

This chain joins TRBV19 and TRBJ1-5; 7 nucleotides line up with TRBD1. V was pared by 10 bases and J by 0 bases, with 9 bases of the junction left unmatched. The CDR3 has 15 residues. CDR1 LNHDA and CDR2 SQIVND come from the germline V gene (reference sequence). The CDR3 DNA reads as TGTGCCATAGTACCCGACAGGGTTAGCAATCAGCCCCAGCATTTT. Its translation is CAIVPDRVSNQPQHF.

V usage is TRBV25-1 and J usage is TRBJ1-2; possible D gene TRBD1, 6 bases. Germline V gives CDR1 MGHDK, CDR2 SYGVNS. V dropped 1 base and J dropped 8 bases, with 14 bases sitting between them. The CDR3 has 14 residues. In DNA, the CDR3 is TGTGCCAGCAGTGAATTAATTTCAGGGGTCGGCTACACCTTC. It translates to CASSELISGVGYTF.

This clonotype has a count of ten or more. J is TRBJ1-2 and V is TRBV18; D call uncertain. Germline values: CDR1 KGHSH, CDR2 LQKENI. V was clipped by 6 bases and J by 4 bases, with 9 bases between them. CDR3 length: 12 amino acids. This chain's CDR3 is CASSLSPYGYTF. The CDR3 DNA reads TGTGCCAGCTCGCTAAGTCCCTATGGCTACACCTTC.

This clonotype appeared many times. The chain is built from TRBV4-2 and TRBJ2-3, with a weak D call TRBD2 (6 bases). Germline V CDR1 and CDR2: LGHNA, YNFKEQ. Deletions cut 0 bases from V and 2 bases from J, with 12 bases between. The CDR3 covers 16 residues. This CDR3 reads CASSQDHSGITDTQYF. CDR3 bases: TGTGCCAGCAGCCAAGATCATAGCGGAATCACAGATACGCAGTATTTT.

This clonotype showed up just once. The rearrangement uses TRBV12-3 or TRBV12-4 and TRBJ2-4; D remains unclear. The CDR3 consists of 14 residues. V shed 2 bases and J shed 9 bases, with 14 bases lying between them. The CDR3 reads CASSLRFPESIQYF. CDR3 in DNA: TGTGCCAGCAGTTTACGGTTCCCCGAAAGCATTCAGTACTTC.

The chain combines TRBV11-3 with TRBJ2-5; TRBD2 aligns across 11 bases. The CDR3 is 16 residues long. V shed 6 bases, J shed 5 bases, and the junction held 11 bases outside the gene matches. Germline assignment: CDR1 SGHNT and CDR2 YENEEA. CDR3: CASRTPGLAEKETQYF. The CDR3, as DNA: TGTGCCAGCAGGACTCCGGGACTAGCGGAGAAGGAGACCCAGTACTTC.

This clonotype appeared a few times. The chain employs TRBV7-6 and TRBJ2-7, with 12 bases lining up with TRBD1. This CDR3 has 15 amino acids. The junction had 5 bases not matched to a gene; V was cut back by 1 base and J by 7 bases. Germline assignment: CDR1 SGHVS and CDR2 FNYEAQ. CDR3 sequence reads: CASSLVGTGGDEQYF. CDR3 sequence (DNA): TGTGCCAGCAGCTTAGTTGGGACAGGGGGCGATGAGCAGTACTTC.

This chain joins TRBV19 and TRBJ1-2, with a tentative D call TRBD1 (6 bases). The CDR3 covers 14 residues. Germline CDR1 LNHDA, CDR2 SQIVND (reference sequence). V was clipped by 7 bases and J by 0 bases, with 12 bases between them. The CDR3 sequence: CASTPDSANYGYTF. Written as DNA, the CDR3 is TGTGCCAGTACTCCGGACAGCGCTAACTATGGCTACACCTTC.

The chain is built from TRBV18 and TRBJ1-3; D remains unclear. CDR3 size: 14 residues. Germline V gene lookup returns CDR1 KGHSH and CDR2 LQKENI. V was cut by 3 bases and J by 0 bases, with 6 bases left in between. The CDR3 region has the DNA TGTGCCAGCTCACCCCGGACCTCTGGAAACACCATATATTTT. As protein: CASSPRTSGNTIYF.

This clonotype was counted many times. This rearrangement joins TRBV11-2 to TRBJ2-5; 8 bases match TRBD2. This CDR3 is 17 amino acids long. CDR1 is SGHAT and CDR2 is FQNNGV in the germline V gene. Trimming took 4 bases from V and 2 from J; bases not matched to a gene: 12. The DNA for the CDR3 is TGTGCCAGCAGCTCCGACGGGCGGGGGGATATACAAGAGACCCAGTACTTC. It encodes CASSSDGRGDIQETQYF.

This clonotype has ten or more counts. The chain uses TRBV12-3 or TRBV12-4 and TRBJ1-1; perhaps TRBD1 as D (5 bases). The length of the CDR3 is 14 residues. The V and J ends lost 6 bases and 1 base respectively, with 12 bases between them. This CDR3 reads CASRADSANTEAFF. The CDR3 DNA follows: TGTGCCAGCAGGGCTGACAGTGCGAACACTGAAGCTTTCTTT.

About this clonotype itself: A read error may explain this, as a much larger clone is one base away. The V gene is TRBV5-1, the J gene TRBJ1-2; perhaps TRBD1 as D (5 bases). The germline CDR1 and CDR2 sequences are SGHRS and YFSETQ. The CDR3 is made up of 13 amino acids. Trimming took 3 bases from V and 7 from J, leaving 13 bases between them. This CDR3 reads CASSSLTGFGYTF. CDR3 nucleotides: TGCGCCAGCAGCTCGTTAACAGGCTTTGGCTACACCTTC.

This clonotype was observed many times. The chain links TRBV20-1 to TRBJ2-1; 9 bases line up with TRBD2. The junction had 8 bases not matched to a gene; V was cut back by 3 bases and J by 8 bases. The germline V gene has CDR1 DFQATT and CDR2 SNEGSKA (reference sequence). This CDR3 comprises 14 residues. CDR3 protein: CSASSAGGPYEQFF. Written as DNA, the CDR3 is TGCAGTGCTAGTTCGGCGGGAGGGCCTTATGAGCAGTTCTTC.

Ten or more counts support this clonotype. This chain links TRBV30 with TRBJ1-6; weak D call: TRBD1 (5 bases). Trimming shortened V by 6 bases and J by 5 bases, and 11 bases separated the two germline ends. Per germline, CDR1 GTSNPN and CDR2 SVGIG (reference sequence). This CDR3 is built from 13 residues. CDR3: CACGTGNNSPLHF. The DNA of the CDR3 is TGTGCCTGTGGGACCGGCAATAATTCACCCCTCCACTTT.

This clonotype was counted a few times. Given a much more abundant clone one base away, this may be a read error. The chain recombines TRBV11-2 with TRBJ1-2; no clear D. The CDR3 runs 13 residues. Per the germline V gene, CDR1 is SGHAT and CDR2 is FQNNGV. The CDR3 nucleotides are TGTGCCAGCAGGCGGACGGGGAACTGTGGCTACACCTTC. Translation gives CASRRTGNCGYTF. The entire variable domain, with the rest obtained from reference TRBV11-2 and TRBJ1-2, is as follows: EAGVAQSPRYKIIEKRQSVAFWCNPISGHATLYWYQQILGQGPKLLIQFQNNGVVDDSQLPKDRFSAERLKGVDSTLKIQPAKLEDSAVYLCASRRTGNCGYTFGSGTRLTVV.